Below, 2 T cell receptor beta chains from the same sample are listed, as sequenced in a study of T-cell reconstitution after alpha-beta-depleted transplantation in children. Unique molecular identifiers were built into the TCRbeta library. In TCRdb, the PCR reads were re-called with MiXCR into one record per CDR3 protein. The sample includes about 240,000 distinct CDR3 sequences, 20% to 30% of them seen just once. The sample in question was PBMCs, obtained before TCRalphabeta/CD19-depleted stem cell transplant. The receptor set was obtained from a girl between 2 and 10 years old with Fanconi anemia, due to receive a stem cell transplant.

This clonotype was observed a handful of times. The chain combines TRBV4-2 with TRBJ2-1; TRBD1 matches at 7 bases. This CDR3 comprises 13 residues. Germline V gene sequence: CDR1 LGHNA, CDR2 YNFKEQ. With 1 base clipped from V and 6 bases from J, the junction kept 0 bases outside the gene matches. The CDR3 DNA follows: TGTGCCAGCAGCCAAGGACAGGGCAATGAGCAGTTCTTC. This codes for CASSQGQGNEQFF.

The rearrangement links TRBV4-2 to TRBJ2-3; tentatively, D is TRBD2 (7 bases). V dropped 0 bases and J dropped 3 bases, with 22 bases sitting between them. The CDR3 sequence is 19 residues long. Per germline, CDR1 LGHNA and CDR2 YNFKEQ. The CDR3 sequence: CASSQDPAGAGAMTDTQYF. CDR3 coding DNA: TGTGCCAGCAGCCAAGACCCTGCCGGCGCGGGGGCTATGACAGATACGCAGTATTTT.